This TCR beta chain originates from a study of beta chain features in type 1 diabetes. Study-level background: Patients were similar to healthy donors in age and gender (as well as in cell yields). Analysis included 100 million to 110 million sorted cells drawn from all samples.

General study findings and limits: There was a possibility that cDNA sequencing over-represented cells with high TCR expression. For type 1 diabetes patients, VDJ junctions showed fewer insertions and more deletions. Shorter TCRB CDR3s, moderately but significantly so, marked every one of the four CD4+ subsets in Type 1 diabetes patients.

Germline V gene data show CDR1 as SNHLY and CDR2 as FYNNEI. Trimming removed 3 bases from V and 6 bases from J, with 9 bases in between. CDR3 length: 14 amino acids. The study reverse transcribed the entire isolated RNA, so it sequenced expressed TCRB transcripts. The table came from immunoSEQ multiplex PCR; TCRdb's copy has only in-frame clones and leaves some out. The sample yields about 28,000 clones, less than 70% seen once. A note on this clone: Its specificity is not known.

The sample consisted of Tregs from blood. This chain uses TRBV2 with TRBJ1-6; D remains ambiguous. This sequence was found in a woman aged 30 to 39 with type 1 diabetes. In nucleotides, the CDR3 is TGTGCCAGCAGTGATCAGGCTTCTAATTCACCCCTCCACTTT. Translating gives CASSDQASNSPLHF.